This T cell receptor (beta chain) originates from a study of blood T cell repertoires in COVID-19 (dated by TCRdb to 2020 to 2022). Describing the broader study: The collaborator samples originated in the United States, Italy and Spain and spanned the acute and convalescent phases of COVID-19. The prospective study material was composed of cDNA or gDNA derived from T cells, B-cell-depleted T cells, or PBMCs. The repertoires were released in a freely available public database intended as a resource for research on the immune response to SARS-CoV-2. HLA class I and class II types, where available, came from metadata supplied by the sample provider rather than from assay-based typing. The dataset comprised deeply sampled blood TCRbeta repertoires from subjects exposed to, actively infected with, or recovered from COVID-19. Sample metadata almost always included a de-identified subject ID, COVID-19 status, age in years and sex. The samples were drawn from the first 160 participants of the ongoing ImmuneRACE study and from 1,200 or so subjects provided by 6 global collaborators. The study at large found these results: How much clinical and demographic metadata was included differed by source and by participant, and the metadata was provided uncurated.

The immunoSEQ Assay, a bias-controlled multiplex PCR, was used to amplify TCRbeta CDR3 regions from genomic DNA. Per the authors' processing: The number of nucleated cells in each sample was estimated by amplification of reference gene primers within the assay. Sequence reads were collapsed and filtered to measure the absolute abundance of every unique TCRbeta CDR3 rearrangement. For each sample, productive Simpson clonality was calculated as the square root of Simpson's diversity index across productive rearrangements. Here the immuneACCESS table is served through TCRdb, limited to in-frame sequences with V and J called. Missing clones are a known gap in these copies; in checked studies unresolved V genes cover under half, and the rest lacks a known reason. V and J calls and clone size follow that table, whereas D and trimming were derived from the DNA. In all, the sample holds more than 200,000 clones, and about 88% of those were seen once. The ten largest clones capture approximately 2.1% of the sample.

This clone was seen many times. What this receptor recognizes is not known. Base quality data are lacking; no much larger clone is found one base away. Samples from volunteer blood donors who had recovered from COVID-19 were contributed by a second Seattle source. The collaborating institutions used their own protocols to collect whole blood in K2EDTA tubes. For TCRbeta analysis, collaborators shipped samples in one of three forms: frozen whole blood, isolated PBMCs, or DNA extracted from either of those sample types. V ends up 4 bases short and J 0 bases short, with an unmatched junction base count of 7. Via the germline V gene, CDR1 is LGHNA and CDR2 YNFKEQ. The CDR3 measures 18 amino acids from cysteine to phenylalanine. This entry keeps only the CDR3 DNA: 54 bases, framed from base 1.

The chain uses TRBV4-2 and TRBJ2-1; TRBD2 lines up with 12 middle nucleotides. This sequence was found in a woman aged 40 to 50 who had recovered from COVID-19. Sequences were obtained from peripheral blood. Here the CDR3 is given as CASSRQTSGGHSYNEQFF. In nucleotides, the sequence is TGTGCCAGCAGCCGACAGACTAGCGGGGGCCACTCCTACAATGAGCAGTTCTTC.